This entry concerns a single T cell receptor beta chain. Its antigen is undetermined. The source of the sample is a study of T cell responses to AZD1222 COVID-19 vaccine. Background on the study: Analyses pooled second doses at about 4 or about 12 weeks. Points from the study as a whole: The donor group comprised mostly white British people and more females; the analysis possibly underestimated clonal diversity. Only five or six individuals given AZD1222 were seropositive at baseline. Breadth and depth of Spike-specific TCRs rose after two AZD1222 doses.

The assay was immunoSEQ multiplex PCR, and TCRdb's table has in-frame clones only and misses some. The sample lists 90,000 to 150,000 clones, around 90% occurring once. This specimen consisted of peripheral blood, obtained on day 0 of AZD1222 vaccination. The clonotype originates from an adult in good health.

Here the CDR3 DNA reads TGCGCCAGCAGCTTGGGGTCTGGGGCCAACGTCCTGACTTTC. Encoded protein: CASSLGSGANVLTF. The V and J genes are TRBV5-1 and TRBJ2-6; no clear D gene. CDR1 is SGHRS and CDR2 is YFSETQ in the germline V gene. V lost 0 bases and J 1 base, leaving 2 bases between the germline ends. The CDR3 loop spans 14 amino acids.